The rows below give T cell receptor beta chains drawn from one sample of a study of T cell responses to AZD1222 COVID-19 vaccine. Generated by immunoSEQ multiplex PCR, the TCRdb table keeps only in-frame clones and is missing some. The sample lists 130,000 or so clones; 90% were seen once. This specimen was peripheral blood, taken on day 0 of AZD1222 vaccination. All receptors derive from an adult in good health. The CDR3 runs from the conserved cysteine through the conserved F or W. The D gene is left open where the match is weak. Only some rows state a clone size, as once, few, many or a class for expanded clones.

d_gene: NA
abundance: NA
j_gene: TRBJ1-5
v_gene: TRBV7-3
CDR3nt: TGTGCCAGCAGCTCTGCAACTTGGGTGGCTCAGCCCCAGCATTTT
CDR3aa: CASSSATWVAQPQHF

d_gene: NA
abundance: NA
j_gene: TRBJ2-7
v_gene: TRBV18
CDR3nt: TGTGCCAGCTCACCACCGAGTGGGCAGGGAGGCTCCTACGAGCAGTACTTC
CDR3aa: CASSPPSGQGGSYEQYF

d_gene: NA
abundance: NA
j_gene: TRBJ2-5
v_gene: TRBV6-6
CDR3nt: TGTGCCAGCAACAACCAGGGAGGGACCCAGTACTTC
CDR3aa: CASNNQGGTQYF

d_gene: NA
abundance: NA
j_gene: TRBJ2-1
v_gene: TRBV9
CDR3nt: TGTGCCAGCAGCGTAGCTACAGCCTACAATGAGCAGTTCTTC
CDR3aa: CASSVATAYNEQFF

d_gene: NA
abundance: NA
j_gene: TRBJ1-5
v_gene: TRBV9
CDR3nt: TGTGCCAGAAATCCCCCCCACACCAGGGATCTGCGCAATCAGCCCCAGCATTTT
CDR3aa: CARNPPHTRDLRNQPQHF

d_gene: NA
abundance: NA
j_gene: TRBJ2-3
v_gene: TRBV28
CDR3nt: TGTGCCAGCACCGGGACTCGTCCTAGCACAGATACGCAGTATTTT
CDR3aa: CASTGTRPSTDTQYF

d_gene: TRBD2
abundance: NA
j_gene: TRBJ2-2
v_gene: TRBV19
CDR3nt: TGTGCCAGTAGTATGGCTAGCGGGACTAACACCGGGGAGCTGTTTTTT
CDR3aa: CASSMASGTNTGELFF

d_gene: TRBD1
abundance: NA
j_gene: TRBJ2-7
v_gene: TRBV27
CDR3nt: TGTGCCAGCAGTAGACAGGGTTTTGAACACGAGCAGTACTTC
CDR3aa: CASSRQGFEHEQYF

d_gene: TRBD2
abundance: once
j_gene: TRBJ2-3
v_gene: TRBV5-1
CDR3nt: TGCGCCAGCAGCTTCAGACTAGCGGGAGGCGGGGGCACAGATACGCAGTATTTT
CDR3aa: CASSFRLAGGGGTDTQYF

d_gene: NA
abundance: NA
j_gene: TRBJ1-6
v_gene: TRBV5-4
CDR3nt: TGTGCCAGCAGCTTGGGGGGGGACTATAATTCACCCCTCCACTTT
CDR3aa: CASSLGGDYNSPLHF

d_gene: NA
abundance: NA
j_gene: TRBJ2-1
v_gene: TRBV5-1
CDR3nt: TGCGCCAGCAGCCAGTCGGGCGGCTACAATGAGCAGTTCTTC
CDR3aa: CASSQSGGYNEQFF

d_gene: NA
abundance: NA
j_gene: TRBJ2-2
v_gene: TRBV27
CDR3nt: TGTGCCAGCACCCCTCGGCAGGAGCTGAACACCGGGGAGCTGTTTTTT
CDR3aa: CASTPRQELNTGELFF

d_gene: NA
abundance: NA
j_gene: TRBJ1-5
v_gene: TRBV7-9
CDR3nt: TGTGCCAGCAGCTTAGAAAGCAATCAGCCCCAGCATTTT
CDR3aa: CASSLESNQPQHF

d_gene: TRBD2
abundance: NA
j_gene: TRBJ2-5
v_gene: TRBV28
CDR3nt: TGTGCCAGCAGTCTCGACTGGACTAGTTGGGAGACCCAGTACTTC
CDR3aa: CASSLDWTSWETQYF

d_gene: NA
abundance: NA
j_gene: TRBJ1-2
v_gene: TRBV7-2
CDR3nt: TGTGCCAGCAGCCCGAACCCCGGGGTTTCCTATGGCTACACCTTC
CDR3aa: CASSPNPGVSYGYTF

d_gene: NA
abundance: few
j_gene: TRBJ1-6
v_gene: TRBV18
CDR3nt: TGTGCCAGCTCACCAGGGCAGGGGATCGAGTCACCCCTCCACTTT
CDR3aa: CASSPGQGIESPLHF

d_gene: NA
abundance: NA
j_gene: TRBJ2-4
v_gene: TRBV7-9
CDR3nt: TGTGCCAGCAGCCCCGTTTGGGCCAAAAACATTCAGTACTTC
CDR3aa: CASSPVWAKNIQYF

d_gene: NA
abundance: NA
j_gene: TRBJ2-3
v_gene: TRBV10-3
CDR3nt: TGTGCCATCAGTGAGTCCGACACAGATACGCAGTATTTT
CDR3aa: CAISESDTDTQYF

d_gene: TRBD1
abundance: NA
j_gene: TRBJ1-6
v_gene: TRBV5-1
CDR3nt: TGCGCCAGCAGCACCCGGGACAGGGGACGCAATTCACCCCTCCACTTT
CDR3aa: CASSTRDRGRNSPLHF

d_gene: TRBD1
abundance: NA
j_gene: TRBJ1-1
v_gene: TRBV25-1
CDR3nt: TGTGCCAGCAGCGTGACAGGGGGCGTCCAAATGGCTTTCTTT
CDR3aa: CASSVTGGVQMAFF

d_gene: NA
abundance: NA
j_gene: TRBJ2-2
v_gene: TRBV5-1
CDR3nt: TGCGCCAGCAGCTTGGCCGGTAGCGGGAACACCGGGGAGCTGTTTTTT
CDR3aa: CASSLAGSGNTGELFF

d_gene: NA
abundance: NA
j_gene: TRBJ1-1
v_gene: TRBV29-1
CDR3nt: TGCAGCGTCCCACGACAGGCTGGGAACACTGAAGCTTTCTTT
CDR3aa: CSVPRQAGNTEAFF